The 17 T cell receptor beta chains given below trace back to one sample, sequenced in a study of blood T cell repertoires in COVID-19. Only in-frame clones appear in the TCRdb table, and some are missing; sequencing was by immunoSEQ multiplex PCR. Of some 62,000 clones listed, 80% to 90% are singletons. The sample comprised peripheral blood. Every receptor here comes from a woman aged 55-69 years with COVID-19, enrolled during active disease.

Written as DNA, the CDR3 is TGTGCCACCAGTGAGGCACGACAGCCCCAGCATTTT. Translated: CATSEARQPQHF. This chain links TRBV24-1 with TRBJ1-5; D is unresolved. Germline V gene sequence: CDR1 KGHDR, CDR2 SFDVKD. The CDR3 extends over 12 amino acids. The V gene lost 4 bases and the J gene lost 7 bases, with 7 bases spanning the gap.

V gene TRBV30 combines with J gene TRBJ1-4, with TRBD1 as a possible D gene (5 bases). From germline, CDR1 is GTSNPN and CDR2 SVGIG (reference sequence). The CDR3 consists of 13 residues. Between the trimmed V and J ends, which lost 2 bases and 8 bases, there was a span of 12 bases. The CDR3 DNA sequence: TGTGCCTGGAGTCGGGGGAAGGTCGAAAAACTGTTTTTT. Amino acids: CAWSRGKVEKLFF.

The rearrangement joins TRBV18 to TRBJ2-7; 10 positions agree with TRBD1. The CDR3 contains 14 residues. Germline V lookup: CDR1 KGHSH, CDR2 LQKENI. Trimming took 3 bases from V and 9 from J; bases not matched to a gene: 8. CDR3 sequence (DNA): TGTGCCAGCTCACCGGACAGGGGGGAAGTGGCGCAGTACTTC. It is translated as CASSPDRGEVAQYF.

The chain carries TRBV4-3 and TRBJ2-7; possible D gene TRBD1, 6 bases. The CDR3 covers 14 residues. The V gene lost 3 bases and the J gene lost 0 bases, with 9 bases spanning the gap. Germline loops: CDR1 LGHNA, CDR2 YSLEER. The CDR3 sequence is CASSQDRNSYEQYF. The DNA of the CDR3 is TGCGCCAGCAGCCAGGACAGAAACTCCTACGAGCAGTACTTC.

This clone was detected a few times. This rearrangement joins TRBV12-3 or TRBV12-4 to TRBJ1-2; D is ambiguous. The CDR3 loop spans 13 amino acids. The germline V and J ends were trimmed by 7 bases and 7 bases, with 16 bases remaining between them. CDR3 nucleotide sequence: TGTGCCAGCACCTTCAGCCAGAGGAGTGGCTACACCTTC. Its translation: CASTFSQRSGYTF.

The chain combines TRBV30 with TRBJ2-5; D may be TRBD1 (5 bases). V lost 7 bases, J lost 5 bases, and 14 bases lay in between. This CDR3 comprises 12 residues. The germline gives CDR1 GTSNPN, CDR2 SVGIG (reference sequence). CDR3 nucleotides: TGTGCCTTCACGCGGCAGGGTGAGACCCAGTACTTC. The encoded protein is CAFTRQGETQYF.

The chain links TRBV5-1 to TRBJ2-7, with 8 bases lining up with TRBD2. The germline V gene encodes CDR1 SGHRS and CDR2 YFSETQ. The CDR3 has 15 residues. V gave up 2 bases and J gave up 3 bases; unmatched junction bases: 7. The CDR3 reads CASSLRLASGYEQYF. CDR3 in DNA: TGCGCCAGCAGCTTACGACTAGCGTCGGGCTACGAGCAGTACTTC.

The chain is built from TRBV9 and TRBJ2-7, with TRBD1 matching 7 bases. With 0 bases clipped from V and 3 bases from J, the junction kept 6 bases outside the gene matches. The germline V gene has CDR1 SGDLS and CDR2 YYNGEE. The CDR3 loop spans 15 amino acids. DNA of the CDR3: TGTGCCAGCAGCGTAGCTGGGACAGACTTCTACGAGCAGTACTTC. Protein sequence: CASSVAGTDFYEQYF.

V gene TRBV19 combines with J gene TRBJ2-7; no definite D call. Between the trimmed V and J ends, which lost 1 base and 0 bases, there was a span of 7 bases. In germline, CDR1 is LNHDA, CDR2 SQIVND (reference sequence). The CDR3 sequence is 14 residues long. The CDR3 here is CASSIADNSYEQYF. As DNA, the CDR3 is TGTGCCAGTAGTATAGCAGACAACTCCTACGAGCAGTACTTC.

This clone was seen just once. The CDR3 sequence is CASSLRLAEIYEQYF. Here the CDR3 DNA reads TGTGCCAGCAGCTTAAGACTAGCGGAAATCTACGAGCAGTACTTC. The chain joins TRBV7-2 to TRBJ2-7, with 9 nucleotides matching TRBD2. With V trimmed by 2 bases and J by 3 bases, 5 bases remained unmatched. Germline assignment: CDR1 SGHTA and CDR2 FQGNSA. This CDR3 contains 15 residues.

The chain employs TRBV6-1 and TRBJ2-1; 13 bases are shared with TRBD2. With 2 bases clipped from V and 7 bases from J, the junction kept 11 bases outside the gene matches. Germline CDR1 and CDR2: MNHNS and SASEGT. CDR3 length: 18 amino acids. CDR3 bases: TGTGCCAGCAGTGAATCTCGGGGCTTACTAGCGGGAGGGAATGAGCAGTTCTTC. Protein sequence: CASSESRGLLAGGNEQFF.

J is TRBJ1-1 and V is TRBV7-9; TRBD1 might be the D (5 bases). The CDR3 runs to 14 residues. Germline CDR1 is SEHNR and CDR2 is FQNEAQ (reference sequence). Trimming pared 4 bases from V and 7 bases from J, leaving 16 bases between. CDR3 loop: CASSSRQGIFEAFF. CDR3 coding DNA: TGTGCCAGCAGCTCCCGCCAGGGAATCTTTGAAGCTTTCTTT.

The chain links TRBV12-3 or TRBV12-4 to TRBJ1-1; D perhaps matches TRBD1 (5 bases). There are 13 residues in the CDR3. V shed 3 bases and J shed 7 bases, with 12 bases lying between them. As DNA, the CDR3 is TGTGCCAGCAGTTTCCTGTCAGGGAATGAAGCTTTCTTT. This codes for CASSFLSGNEAFF.

This clone has a single count. This rearrangement joins TRBV5-6 to TRBJ1-5, with D unclear. The CDR3 extends over 14 amino acids. Germline V lookup: CDR1 SGHDT, CDR2 YYEEEE. Trimming left V 3 bases short and J 3 bases short, with 10 bases between. This chain's CDR3 is CASSSTILNQPQHF. CDR3 in DNA: TGTGCCAGCAGCTCGACAATTCTCAATCAGCCCCAGCATTTT.

The chain links TRBV6-5 to TRBJ1-3; no definite D call. From germline, CDR1 is MNHEY and CDR2 SVGAGI. This CDR3 contains 13 residues. V was clipped by 6 bases and J by 0 bases, with 6 bases between them. The CDR3 region is CASRQPSGNTIYF. In nucleotides, the CDR3 is TGTGCCAGCAGACAGCCCTCTGGAAACACCATATATTTT.

V and J are TRBV6-1 and TRBJ1-2, with D maybe TRBD1 (5 bases). This CDR3 is built from 15 residues. Germline V gene sequence: CDR1 MNHNS, CDR2 SASEGT. Trimming stripped 3 bases from V and 5 bases from J, with 16 bases between. CDR3 DNA sequence: TGTGCCAGCAGTGATAACCCAGGGCTTGGGTATGGCTACACCTTC. Translating gives CASSDNPGLGYGYTF.

This clone was seen a handful of times. The chain recombines TRBV30 with TRBJ1-5; possible D gene TRBD1, 5 bases. Trimming cost V 4 bases and J 2 bases, with 12 bases left between them. The CDR3 length is 14 residues. Germline V gives CDR1 GTSNPN, CDR2 SVGIG (reference sequence). CDR3 coding DNA: TGTGCCTGGAATTACAGGTTTGGCAATCAGCCCCAGCATTTT. Its protein is CAWNYRFGNQPQHF.